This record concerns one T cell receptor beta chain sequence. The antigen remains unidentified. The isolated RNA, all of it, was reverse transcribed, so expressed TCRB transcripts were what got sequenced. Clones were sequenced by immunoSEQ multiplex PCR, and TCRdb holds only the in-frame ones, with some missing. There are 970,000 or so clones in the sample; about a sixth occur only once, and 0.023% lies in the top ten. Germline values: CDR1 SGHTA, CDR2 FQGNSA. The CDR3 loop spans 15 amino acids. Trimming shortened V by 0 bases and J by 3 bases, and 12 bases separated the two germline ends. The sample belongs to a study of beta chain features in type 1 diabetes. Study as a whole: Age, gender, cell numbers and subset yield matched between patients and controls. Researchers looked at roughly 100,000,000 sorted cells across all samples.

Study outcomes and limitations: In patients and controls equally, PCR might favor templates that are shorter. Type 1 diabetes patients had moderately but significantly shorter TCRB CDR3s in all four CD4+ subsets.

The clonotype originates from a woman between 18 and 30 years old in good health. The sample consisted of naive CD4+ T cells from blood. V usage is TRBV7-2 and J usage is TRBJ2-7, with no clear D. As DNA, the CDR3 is TGTGCCAGCAGCTTAGCCGGCCAGAATTACTACGAGCAGTACTTC. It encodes CASSLAGQNYYEQYF.